One T cell receptor (beta chain) is described in this entry. Authors' methods: Amplification from reference gene primers served as the basis for estimated nucleated cell counts. Clones were read by immunoSEQ multiplex PCR, and TCRdb kept only the in-frame ones, dropping some. Clone size and V and J calls were adopted from that table, with D and trimming inferred from the DNA. There are some 260,000 clones in the sample; roughly 80% occur only once, and about 10% lies in the top ten. V lost 6 bases and J lost 6, with 11 bases in between. CDR3 length: 13 residues. From germline, CDR1 is MNHEY and CDR2 SVGAGI. The sample originates from a study of blood T cell repertoires in COVID-19.

The origin of this receptor is a man older than 75 with acute or convalescent COVID-19. Input material: peripheral blood. The gene calls are TRBV6-5 and TRBJ2-2; D possibly corresponds to TRBD2 (5 bases). CDR3 sequence: CASSLLEAGELFF. CDR3 nucleotides: TGTGCCAGCAGCCTACTAGAGGCCGGGGAGCTGTTTTTT.